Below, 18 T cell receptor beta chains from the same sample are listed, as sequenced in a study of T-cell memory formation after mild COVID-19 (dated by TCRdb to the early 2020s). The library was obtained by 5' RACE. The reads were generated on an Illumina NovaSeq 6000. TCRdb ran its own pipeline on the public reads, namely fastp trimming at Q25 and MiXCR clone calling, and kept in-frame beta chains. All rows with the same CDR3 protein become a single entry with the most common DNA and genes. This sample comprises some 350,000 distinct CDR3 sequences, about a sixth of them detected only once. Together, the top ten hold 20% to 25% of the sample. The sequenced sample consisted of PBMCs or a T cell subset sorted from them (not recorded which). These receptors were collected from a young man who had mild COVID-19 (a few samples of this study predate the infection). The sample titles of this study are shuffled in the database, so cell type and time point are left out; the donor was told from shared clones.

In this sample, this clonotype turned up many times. The CDR3 region is CASSQARAGVYNEQFF. The CDR3 region has the DNA TGCGCCAGCAGCCAAGCCCGAGCGGGGGTGTACAATGAGCAGTTCTTC. V usage is TRBV4-1 and J usage is TRBJ2-1, with 8 nucleotides matching TRBD2. This CDR3 is 16 amino acids long. Germline V gene data show CDR1 as MGHRA and CDR2 as YSYEKL. Losses at the gene ends were 1 base for V and 4 bases for J; bases not matched to a gene: 6.

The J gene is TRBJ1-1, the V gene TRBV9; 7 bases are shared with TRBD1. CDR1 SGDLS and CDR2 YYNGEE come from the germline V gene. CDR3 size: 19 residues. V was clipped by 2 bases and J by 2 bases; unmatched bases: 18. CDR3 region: CASSVGTYGTASSNTEAFF. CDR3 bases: TGTGCCAGCAGCGTGGGAACCTACGGGACAGCCTCTAGTAACACTGAAGCTTTCTTT.

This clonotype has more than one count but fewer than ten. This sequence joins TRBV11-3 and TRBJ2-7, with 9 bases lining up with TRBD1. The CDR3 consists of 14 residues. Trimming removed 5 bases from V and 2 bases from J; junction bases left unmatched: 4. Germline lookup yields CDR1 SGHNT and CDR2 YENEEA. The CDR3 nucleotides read TGTGCCAGCAGCCTTAGACAGGGGGCCTACGAGCAGTACGTC. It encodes CASSLRQGAYEQYV.

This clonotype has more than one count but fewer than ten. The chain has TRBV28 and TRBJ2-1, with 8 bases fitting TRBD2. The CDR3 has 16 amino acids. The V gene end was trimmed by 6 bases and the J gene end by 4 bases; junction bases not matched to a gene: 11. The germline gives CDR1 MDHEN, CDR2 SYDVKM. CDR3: CASRTTSGGLYNEQFF. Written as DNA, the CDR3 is TGTGCCAGCAGAACTACTAGCGGAGGGCTTTACAATGAGCAGTTCTTC.

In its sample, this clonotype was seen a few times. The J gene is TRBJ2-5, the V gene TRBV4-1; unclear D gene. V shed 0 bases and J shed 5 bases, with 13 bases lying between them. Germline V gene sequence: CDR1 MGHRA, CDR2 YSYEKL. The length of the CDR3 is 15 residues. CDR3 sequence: CASSQDLGKGETQYF. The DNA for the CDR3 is TGCGCCAGCAGCCAAGATTTAGGGAAGGGCGAGACCCAGTACTTC.

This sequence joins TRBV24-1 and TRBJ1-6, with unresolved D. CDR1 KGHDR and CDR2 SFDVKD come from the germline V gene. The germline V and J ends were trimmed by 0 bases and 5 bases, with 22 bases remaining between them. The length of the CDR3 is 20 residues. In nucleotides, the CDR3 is TGTGCCACCAGTGATTTGTATCGTAAGGGCCCGACTGATCATAATTCACCCCTCCACTTT. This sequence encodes CATSDLYRKGPTDHNSPLHF.

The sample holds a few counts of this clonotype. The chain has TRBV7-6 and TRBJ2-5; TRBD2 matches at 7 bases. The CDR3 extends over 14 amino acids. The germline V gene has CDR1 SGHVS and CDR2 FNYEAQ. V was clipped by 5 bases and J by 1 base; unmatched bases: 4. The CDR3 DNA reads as TGTGCCAGCAGCCCGGGACTATCCCAAGAGACCCAGTACTTC. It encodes CASSPGLSQETQYF.

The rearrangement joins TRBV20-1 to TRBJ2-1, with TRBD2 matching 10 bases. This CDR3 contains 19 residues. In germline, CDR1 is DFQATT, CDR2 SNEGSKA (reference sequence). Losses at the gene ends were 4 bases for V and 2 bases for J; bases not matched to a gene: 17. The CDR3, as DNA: TGCAGTGCTAACACCGCAGACCCCTTGAGCGGGGGGGCCTACAATGAGCAGTTCTTC. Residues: CSANTADPLSGGAYNEQFF.

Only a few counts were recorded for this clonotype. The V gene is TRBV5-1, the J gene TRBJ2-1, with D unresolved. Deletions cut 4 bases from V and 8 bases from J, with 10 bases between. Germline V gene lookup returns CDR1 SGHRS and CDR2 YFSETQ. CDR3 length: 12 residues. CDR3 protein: CASSRDWDEQFF. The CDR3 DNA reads TGCGCCAGCAGCAGAGACTGGGATGAGCAGTTCTTC.

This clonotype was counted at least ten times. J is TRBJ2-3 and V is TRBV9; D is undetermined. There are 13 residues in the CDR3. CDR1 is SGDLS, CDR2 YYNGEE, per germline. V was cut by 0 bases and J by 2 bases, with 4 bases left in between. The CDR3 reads CASSVGDTDTQYF. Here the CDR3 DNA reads TGTGCCAGCAGCGTAGGTGACACAGATACGCAGTATTTT.

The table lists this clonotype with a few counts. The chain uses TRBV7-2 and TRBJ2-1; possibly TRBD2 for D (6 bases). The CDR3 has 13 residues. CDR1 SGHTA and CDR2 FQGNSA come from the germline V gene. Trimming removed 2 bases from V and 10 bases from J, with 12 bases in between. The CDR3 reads CASSLIGAGEQFF. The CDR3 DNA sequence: TGTGCCAGCAGCTTAATTGGGGCGGGGGAGCAGTTCTTC.

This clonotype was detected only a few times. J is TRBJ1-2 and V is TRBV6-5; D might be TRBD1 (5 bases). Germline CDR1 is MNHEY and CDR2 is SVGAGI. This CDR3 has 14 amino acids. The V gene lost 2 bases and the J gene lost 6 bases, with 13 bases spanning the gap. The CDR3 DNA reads TGTGCCAGCAGTTACGTGCAGGGAGCCGATGGCTACACCTTC. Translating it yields CASSYVQGADGYTF.

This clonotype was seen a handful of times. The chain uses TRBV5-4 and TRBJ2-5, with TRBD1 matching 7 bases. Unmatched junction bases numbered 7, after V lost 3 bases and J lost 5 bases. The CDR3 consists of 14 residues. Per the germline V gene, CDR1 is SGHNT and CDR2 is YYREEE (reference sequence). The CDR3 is CASSSTGISETQYF. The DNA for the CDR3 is TGTGCCAGCAGCTCGACAGGGATCTCGGAGACCCAGTACTTC. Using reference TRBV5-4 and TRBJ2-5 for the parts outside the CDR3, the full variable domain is ETGVTQSPTHLIKTRGQQVTLRCSSQSGHNTVSWYQQALGQGPQFIFQYYREEENGRGNFPPRFSGLQFPNYSSELNVNALELDDSALYLCASSSTGISETQYFGPGTRLLVL.

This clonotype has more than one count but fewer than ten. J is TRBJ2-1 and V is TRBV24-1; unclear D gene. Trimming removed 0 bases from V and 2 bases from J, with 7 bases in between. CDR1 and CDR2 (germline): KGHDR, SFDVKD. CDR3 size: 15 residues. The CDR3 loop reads CATSDLQGPYNEQFF. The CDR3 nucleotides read TGTGCCACCAGTGATTTGCAAGGACCCTACAATGAGCAGTTCTTC.

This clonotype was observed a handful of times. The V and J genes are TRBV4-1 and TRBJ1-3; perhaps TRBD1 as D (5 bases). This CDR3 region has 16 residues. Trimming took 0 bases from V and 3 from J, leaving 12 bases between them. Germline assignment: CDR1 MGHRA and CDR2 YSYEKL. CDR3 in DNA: TGCGCCAGCAGCCAAGATATAGCGACAGTTGGAAACACCATATATTTT. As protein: CASSQDIATVGNTIYF.

CDR3 coding DNA: TGTGCCAGCAGCGTAGGGCCACTCAGGGGCGTTGGCACAGATACGCAGTATTTT. Translating it yields CASSVGPLRGVGTDTQYF. This chain uses TRBV9 with TRBJ2-3, with TRBD1 as a possible D gene (6 bases). The CDR3 spans 18 residues. CDR1 SGDLS and CDR2 YYNGEE come from the germline V gene. Trimming removed 0 bases at V and 1 base at J, with 18 bases between.

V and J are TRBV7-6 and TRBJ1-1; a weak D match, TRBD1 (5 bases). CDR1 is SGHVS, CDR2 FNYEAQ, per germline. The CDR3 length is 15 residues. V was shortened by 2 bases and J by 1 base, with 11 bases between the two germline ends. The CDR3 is CASSLRWGRNTEAFF. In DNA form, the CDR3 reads TGTGCCAGCAGCTTACGTTGGGGGAGGAACACTGAAGCTTTCTTT.

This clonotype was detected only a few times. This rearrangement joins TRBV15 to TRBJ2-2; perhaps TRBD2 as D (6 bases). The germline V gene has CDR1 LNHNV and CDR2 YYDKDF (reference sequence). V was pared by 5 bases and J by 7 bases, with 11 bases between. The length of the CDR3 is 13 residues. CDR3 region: CATSALANGELFF. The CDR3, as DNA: TGTGCCACCAGCGCACTAGCTAACGGGGAGCTGTTTTTT. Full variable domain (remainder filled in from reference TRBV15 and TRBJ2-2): DAMVIQNPRYQVTQFGKPVTLSCSQTLNHNVMYWYQQKSSQAPKLLFHYYDKDFNNEADTPDNFQSRRPNTSFCFLDIRSPGLGDTAMYLCATSALANGELFFGEGSRLTVL.